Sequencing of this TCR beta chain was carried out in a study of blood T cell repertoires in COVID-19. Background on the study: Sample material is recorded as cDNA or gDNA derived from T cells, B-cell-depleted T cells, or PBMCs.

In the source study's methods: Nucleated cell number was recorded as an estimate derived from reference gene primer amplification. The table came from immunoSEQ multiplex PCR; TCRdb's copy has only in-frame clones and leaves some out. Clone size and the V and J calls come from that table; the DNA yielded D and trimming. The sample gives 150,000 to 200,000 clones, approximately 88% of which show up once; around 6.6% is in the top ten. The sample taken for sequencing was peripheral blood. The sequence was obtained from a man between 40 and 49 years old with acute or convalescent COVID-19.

CDR3 in DNA: TGTGCCAGCAGCTTGGTGTTTTTTGCCGGCGGGGGTACCTACGAGCAGTACTTC. This gives the protein CASSLVFFAGGGTYEQYF. J is TRBJ2-7 and V is TRBV7-2; 7 bases agree with TRBD2. Germline values: CDR1 SGHTA, CDR2 FQGNSA. This CDR3 has 18 residues. V was clipped by 3 bases and J by 2 bases; unmatched bases: 16. Based on the CDR3 plus reference TRBV7-2 and TRBJ2-7, the full variable domain is GAGVSQSPSNKVTEKGKDVELRCDPISGHTALYWYRQSLGQGLEFLIYFQGNSAPDKSGLPSDRFSAERTGGSVSTLTIQRTQQEDSAVYLCASSLVFFAGGGTYEQYFGPGTRLTVT.